The TCR beta chain under discussion was sequenced for a study of cytomegalovirus exposure and HLA in healthy donors (TCRdb year 2017). Background for the entire study: An earlier analysis of a few hundred of the donors reported under 300 Gb of sequence data and approximately 120 million unique TCR beta sequences obtained from about 179 million T cells. Of the approximately 400 genotyped donors, 81% were placed in the genetic ancestry cluster associated with self-reported Caucasian donors. A later genetic analysis took genome-wide SNP genotypes for about 65% of the roughly 670 donors and used that subset as a discovery cohort. An early release covering more than 500 HLA-typed donors comprised 300 to 350 gigabases of sequencing data and tens of millions of unique TCR sequences. To decide whether each TCR beta V gene segment behaved as functional or pseudogenic, an earlier analysis of approximately 590 of the donors relied on high-throughput TCR beta sequencing. A handful of DR-DQ haplotypes were treated as single units for association and clustering because of strong linkage in the cohort. The study combined high-throughput TCR immunosequencing, statistical association of individual TCRs with disease status, and machine learning to predict cytomegalovirus infection status. Every discovery cohort repertoire had been produced on one sequencing platform. Rather than using new phenotypic data, the later analysis identified candidate immune exposures from TCR beta sequences and from how often those sequences occurred across donors. Across approximately 400 genotyped donors of the cohort, an average of roughly 200,000 unique TCR beta nucleotide sequences per donor were sequenced, and 15% to 20% of those sequences were non-productive. The number of donors typed differed by locus, with roughly 629-640 for A, B, C, DRB1 and DQB1, 522 for DQA1, nearly 610 for DPA1, and some 440 for DPB1. Class I and class II HLA loci were covered by the typing at four-digit resolution. Donor age, sex, ethnicity and CMV serostatus were collected together with the repertoire data. The study was designed to test whether signatures of past pathogen exposure could be identified by cataloging public T cell receptors. A later analysis re-examined previously published TCR beta repertoires from over 500 donors and added high-resolution HLA genotyping to investigate patterns of TCR occurrence. The study used immunosequencing to profile the T cell repertoires of approximately 650 subjects and linked those repertoires to cytomegalovirus serostatus. A separate validation cohort of approximately 120 different subjects was used in addition to the roughly 700-subject first cohort.

V trim: 4 bases; J trim: 8 bases; unmatched bases: 6. From the germline V gene, CDR1 is MGHRA and CDR2 is YSYEKL. The CDR3 has 14 amino acids, counting the end cysteine and phenylalanine. Just the 42-base CDR3 DNA is kept, in frame starting at base 1. The cohort was made up of 666 healthy bone marrow donors. At the time of sampling, all cohort members were nominally healthy, though unrecorded immune exposures were likely present. The donor tested CMV seronegative, placing the donor among the 350 to 400 seronegative members of the cohort. A peripheral blood sample was provided by each donor, and peripheral blood mononuclear cells were used for TCR beta sequencing. The Qiagen DNeasy Blood Extraction Kit was used to extract genomic DNA from the blood cell samples. Library method: the immunoSEQ multiplex PCR assay. For the multiplex PCR, a mixture combining 60 forward primers for TCR Vbeta segments and 13 reverse primers for TCR Jbeta segments was used. Amplification of the CDR3 region of rearranged TCR beta genes was performed with a multiplex PCR assay on genomic DNA. On the Illumina HiSeq System, the amplified TCR beta libraries were sequenced as 87-base-pair reads. In the source study's methods: In a later analysis, roughly 80 million unique TCR beta chains were counted across the approximately 670 repertoires, and roughly 9.9 million of these chains were shared by at least two donors. Raw reads were error-corrected and collapsed into unique sequences by a nearest-neighbor algorithm in which closely related sequences were merged to remove PCR and sequencing errors. Alignment of CDR3 sequences to IMGT reference sequences was used to assign V, D and J gene segments. For a sequence to be retained, at least a six-nucleotide match to both a V gene segment and a J gene segment was required. A rearrangement was called productive if the CDR3 had no stop codons and remained in frame with V and J, and every other rearrangement was called non-productive. Following IMGT convention, CDR3 was defined as the stretch from the second conserved V-encoded cysteine to the conserved J-encoded phenylalanine. The earlier analysis of about 610 of the donors excluded sequences that lacked an unambiguous match to a single V gene segment. An earlier analysis of under 750 of the donors called V segments functional above 56.7% productive rearrangements and segregating when the between-donor standard deviation exceeded 5%. A statistical classification framework was built to diagnose cytomegalovirus status from the catalog of TCR beta chain sequences. A later analysis assigned V and J genes by comparing TCR nucleotide sequences with IMGT/GENE-DB human TR gene sequences. The TCRdist pipeline was used in a later analysis to assign CDR3 sequences and most-parsimonious VDJ recombination scenarios. A later analysis defined each TCR beta chain by its CDR3 amino acid sequence plus V-gene family, and excluded reads lacking a unique V-gene family. In a later analysis, around 650 highly shared, low-generation-probability nucleotide sequences were removed to address suspected cross-contamination and a sequencing artifact. In a later analysis, a clonal expansion index was calculated for each public chain from normalized within-repertoire ranks of inferred template counts. In a later analysis, generation probabilities were computed with a VDJ recombination model fitted to out-of-frame rearrangements, and the resulting probabilities were checked against IGoR. In a later analysis, TCR-TCR, TCR-HLA and TCR-CMV co-occurrence was scored with hypergeometric tests, and a repertoire-size bias correction was applied to TCR pairs. In a later analysis, false discovery rates were estimated by permuting HLA or CMV assignments 20 times. In a later analysis, co-occurring TCRs were grouped using DBSCAN, and TCRdist sequence similarity was added for clustering within HLA-allele-positive subsets. Co-occurrence clustering excluded repertoires with fewer than 30,000 or more than 120,000 public chains, plus five with anomalous nucleotide sharing. TCRdb holds this immuneACCESS table with in-frame rearrangements only. Some clones are missing; in checked studies, unresolved V genes explain under half, and the rest has no known cause. The V and J calls and clone size are taken from that table; D and trimming were inferred from the DNA. Within this sample are 200,000 or so clones, with 79% of them counted one time only. In total, the top ten clones hold about 1.8% of the sample.

As for this clone: The clone's antigen remains unknown. Nothing much larger sits one base from this clone, and base qualities are not available.

Summary of the overall study and its limitations: In both the original and validation cohorts, the classifier was reported to diagnose cytomegalovirus status with high specificity and sensitivity. Compared with the 666-donor mean, donors in an Asian-associated ancestry cluster had fewer N-insertions in productive TCRs, according to a later genetic analysis. The cohort was sequenced for TCR beta chains only, and without alpha or paired-chain data the features that could be detected were limited. Immune exposure information for the cohort was limited to CMV serostatus. A cluster of highly shared sequence variants was judged likely to be a technical artifact of the sequencing pipeline. When HLA alleles, especially DR and DQ, strongly co-occurred, attributing TCR associations to individual alleles was difficult. Some IMGT-functional V segments, including TRBV6-2 and TRBV6-3, could not be told apart with the 87-base-pair reads, so those segments were excluded. The earlier analysis of 587 of the donors excluded seventeen rarely observed V segments, including chromosome 9 orphons, because counts were too low. In an earlier analysis of 587 of the donors, most TCR beta V segments appeared in productive rearrangements about 90% or about 30% of the time, broadly matching IMGT annotations. At a false discovery rate of 0.05, a later analysis linked some 17,000 TCR beta sequences to specific HLA alleles. Because HLA typing was missing for some donors at each locus, association tests included only the typed subset. The study gave a list of 150 to 200 TCR beta chains associated with cytomegalovirus. In a later analysis, several top co-occurrence clusters were reported to appear linked to parvovirus B19, influenza, CMV and Epstein-Barr virus. Roughly uniform sequencing depth across donors was assumed in presence/absence analyses, although this assumption may not hold. According to a later analysis, TCR association rates differed among HLA loci, with DRB1 alleles showing the most associated TCRs and HLA-C alleles showing the fewest. A further reported finding was that TCR beta sequences accurately predicted the HLA-A and HLA-B alleles for most subjects in the first cohort. Three of the identified cytomegalovirus-associated TCR beta chains were confirmed in vitro to be specific for cytomegalovirus antigens. According to the authors, the approach could potentially be generalized to other disease states and immunological phenotypes. A later genetic analysis associated a missense DCLRE1C variant with V-gene and J-gene trimming of TCR beta chains, and an independent cohort replicated the association. In a later analysis, HLA-associated TCR beta chains were found to be more clonally expanded and to have lower generation probabilities than equally common non-associated chains. According to a later analysis, most CMV-associated TCR beta chains appeared to be HLA-restricted, and the HLA associations seemed to be driven largely by CMV exposure. Linkage disequilibrium might explain the correlated functional status among segregating V segments, but an unknown experimental factor could not be ruled out. Across donors, most TCR sequences were observed very rarely, whereas some public TCRs were present in many individuals.

The V and J segments used are TRBV4-1 and TRBJ1-4, with 8 bases matching TRBD1. The source is a man over 45 in good health and CMV-seronegative. The sequenced sample was PBMCs. The nucleotide sequence reads TGCGCCAGCAGCCCAGAACAGGGGGGAGAAAAACTGTTTTTT. Its coded protein is CASSPEQGGEKLFF.